This TCR beta chain derives from a study of cytomegalovirus exposure and HLA in healthy donors. The study, taken as a whole, reports: Previous analysis showed most TCR beta V segments were productive about 90% or about 30% of the time.

The study ran its PCR with 60 Vbeta and 13 Jbeta primers. The protocol was immunoSEQ multiplex PCR, while the TCRdb copy is restricted to in-frame clones and leaves out a portion. This sample has about 180,000 clones, with more than 70% found just once. On this clone: Antigen unknown.

Germline CDR1 is GTSNPN and CDR2 is SVGIG (reference sequence). V was shortened by 1 base and J by 2 bases, with 9 bases between the two germline ends. CDR3 length: 14 amino acids. The sequencing sample was made of PBMCs. The TCR was taken from a girl between 10 and 17 years old in good health and CMV-seropositive. The chain has TRBV30 and TRBJ1-5; D unclear. CDR3 nucleotide sequence: TGTGCCTGGAGTGACGGGAAAGGCAATCAGCCCCAGCATTTT. It is translated as CAWSDGKGNQPQHF.